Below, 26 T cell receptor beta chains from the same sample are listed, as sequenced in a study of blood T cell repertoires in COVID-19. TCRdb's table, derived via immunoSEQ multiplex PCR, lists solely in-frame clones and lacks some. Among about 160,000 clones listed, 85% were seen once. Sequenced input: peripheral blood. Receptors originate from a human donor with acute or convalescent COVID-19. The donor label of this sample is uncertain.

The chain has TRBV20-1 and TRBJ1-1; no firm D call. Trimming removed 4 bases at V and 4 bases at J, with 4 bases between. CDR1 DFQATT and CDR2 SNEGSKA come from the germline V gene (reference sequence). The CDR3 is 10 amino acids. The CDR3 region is CSATGTEAFF. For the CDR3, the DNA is TGCAGTGCTACGGGCACTGAAGCTTTCTTT.

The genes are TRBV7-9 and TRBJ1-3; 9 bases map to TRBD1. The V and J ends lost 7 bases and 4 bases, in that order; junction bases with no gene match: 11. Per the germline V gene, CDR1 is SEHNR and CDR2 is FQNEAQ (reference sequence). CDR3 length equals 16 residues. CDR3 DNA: TGTGCCAGCATTCCCGGACAGGGGTTTTCCGGAAACACCATATATTTT. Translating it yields CASIPGQGFSGNTIYF.

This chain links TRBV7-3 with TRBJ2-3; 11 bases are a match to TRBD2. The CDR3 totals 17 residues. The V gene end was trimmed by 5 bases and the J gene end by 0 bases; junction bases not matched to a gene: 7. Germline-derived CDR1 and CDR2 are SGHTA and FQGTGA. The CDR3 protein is CASSRGGTSGSTDTQYF. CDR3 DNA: TGTGCCAGCAGCCGTGGCGGGACTAGCGGAAGCACAGATACGCAGTATTTT.

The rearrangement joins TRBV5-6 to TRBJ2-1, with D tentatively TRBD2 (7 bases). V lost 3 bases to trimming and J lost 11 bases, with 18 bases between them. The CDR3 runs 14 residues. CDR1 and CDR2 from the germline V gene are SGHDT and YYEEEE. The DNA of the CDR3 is TGTGCCAGCAGCTCCGGGGGGCGTTATCAAAAGCAGTTCTTC. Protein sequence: CASSSGGRYQKQFF.

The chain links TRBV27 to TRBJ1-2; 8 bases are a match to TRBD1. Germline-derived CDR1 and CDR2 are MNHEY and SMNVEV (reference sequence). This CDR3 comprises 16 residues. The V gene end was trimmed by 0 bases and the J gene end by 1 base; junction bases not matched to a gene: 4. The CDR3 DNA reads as TGTGCCAGCAGTTTATCCCCACAGGGGGGTAACTATGGCTACACCTTC. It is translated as CASSLSPQGGNYGYTF.

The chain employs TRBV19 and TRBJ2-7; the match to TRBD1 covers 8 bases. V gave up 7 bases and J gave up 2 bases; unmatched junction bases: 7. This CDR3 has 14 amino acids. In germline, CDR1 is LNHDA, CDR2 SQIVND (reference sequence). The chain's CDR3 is CASTRTTGAYEQYF. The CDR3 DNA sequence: TGTGCCAGTACCCGAACGACAGGGGCCTACGAGCAGTACTTC.

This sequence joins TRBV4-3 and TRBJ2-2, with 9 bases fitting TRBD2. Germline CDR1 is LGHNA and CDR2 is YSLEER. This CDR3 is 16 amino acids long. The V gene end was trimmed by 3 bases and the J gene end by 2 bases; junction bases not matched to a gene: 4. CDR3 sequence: CASSHLAGANTGELFF. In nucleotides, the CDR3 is TGCGCCAGCAGCCATTTAGCGGGGGCAAACACCGGGGAGCTGTTTTTT.

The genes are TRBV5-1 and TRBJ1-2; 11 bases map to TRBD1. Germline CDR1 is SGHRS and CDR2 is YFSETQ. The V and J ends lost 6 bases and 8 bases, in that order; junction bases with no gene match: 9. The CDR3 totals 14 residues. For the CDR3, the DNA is TGCGCCAGCACATACGGACAGGGGGCGGGCGGCTACACCTTC. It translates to CASTYGQGAGGYTF.

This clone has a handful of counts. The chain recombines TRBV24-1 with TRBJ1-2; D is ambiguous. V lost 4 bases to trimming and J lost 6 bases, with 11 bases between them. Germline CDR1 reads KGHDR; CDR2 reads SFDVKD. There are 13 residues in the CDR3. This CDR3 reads CATSDRGSHGYTF. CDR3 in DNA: TGTGCCACCAGTGACCGCGGCAGCCATGGCTACACCTTC.

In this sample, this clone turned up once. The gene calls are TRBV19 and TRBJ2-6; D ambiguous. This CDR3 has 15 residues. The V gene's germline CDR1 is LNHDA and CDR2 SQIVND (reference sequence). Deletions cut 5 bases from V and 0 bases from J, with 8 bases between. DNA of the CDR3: TGTGCCAGTAGTCGCGTAGACTCTGGGGCCAACGTCCTGACTTTC. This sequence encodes CASSRVDSGANVLTF.

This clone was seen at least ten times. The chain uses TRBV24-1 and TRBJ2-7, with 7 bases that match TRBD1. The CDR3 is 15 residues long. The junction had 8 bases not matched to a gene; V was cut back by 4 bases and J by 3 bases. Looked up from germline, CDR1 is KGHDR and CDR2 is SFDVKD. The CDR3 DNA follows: TGTGCCACCAGTGACTCTTACAGGGGCAGCTACGAGCAGTACTTC. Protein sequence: CATSDSYRGSYEQYF.

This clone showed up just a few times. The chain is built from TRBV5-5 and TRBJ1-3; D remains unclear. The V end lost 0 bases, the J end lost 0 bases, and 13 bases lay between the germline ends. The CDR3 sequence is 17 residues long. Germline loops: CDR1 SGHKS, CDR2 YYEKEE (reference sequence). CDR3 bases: TGTGCCAGCAGCTTGGTCTACAGCCCGCTCTCTGGAAACACCATATATTTT. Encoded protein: CASSLVYSPLSGNTIYF.

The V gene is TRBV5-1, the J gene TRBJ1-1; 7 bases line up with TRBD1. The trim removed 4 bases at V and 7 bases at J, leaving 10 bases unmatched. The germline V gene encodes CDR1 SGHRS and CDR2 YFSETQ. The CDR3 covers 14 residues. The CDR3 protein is CASSPSPGQYEAFF. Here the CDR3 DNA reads TGCGCCAGCAGCCCATCGCCGGGACAGTATGAAGCTTTCTTT.

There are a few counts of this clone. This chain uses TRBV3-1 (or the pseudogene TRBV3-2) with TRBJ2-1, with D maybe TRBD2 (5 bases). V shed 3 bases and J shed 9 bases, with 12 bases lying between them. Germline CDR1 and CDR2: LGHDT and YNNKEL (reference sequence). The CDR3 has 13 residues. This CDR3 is CASSQLRGSEQFF. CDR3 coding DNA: TGTGCCAGCAGCCAGCTCAGAGGGAGTGAGCAGTTCTTC.

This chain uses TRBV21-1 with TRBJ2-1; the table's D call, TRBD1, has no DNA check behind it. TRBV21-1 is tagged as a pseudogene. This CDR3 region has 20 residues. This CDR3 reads CASSNLGQSGGVSSYNEQFF. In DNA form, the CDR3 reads TGTGCCAGCAGCAACCTGGGCCAATCAGGGGGAGTAAGCTCCTACAATGAGCAGTTCTTC.

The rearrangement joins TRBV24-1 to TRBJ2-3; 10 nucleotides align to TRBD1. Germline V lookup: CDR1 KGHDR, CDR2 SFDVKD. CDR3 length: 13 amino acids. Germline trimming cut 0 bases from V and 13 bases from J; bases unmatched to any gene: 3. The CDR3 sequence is CATSDLRGTGEYF. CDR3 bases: TGTGCCACCAGTGATTTGCGGGGGACAGGGGAGTATTTT.

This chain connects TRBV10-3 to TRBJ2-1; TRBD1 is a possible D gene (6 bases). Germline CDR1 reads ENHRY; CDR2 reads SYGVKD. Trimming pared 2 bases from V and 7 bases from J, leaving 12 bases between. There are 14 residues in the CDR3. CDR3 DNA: TGTGCCATCAGTGAGAATCAGGGGTTAAATGAGCAGTTCTTC. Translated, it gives CAISENQGLNEQFF.

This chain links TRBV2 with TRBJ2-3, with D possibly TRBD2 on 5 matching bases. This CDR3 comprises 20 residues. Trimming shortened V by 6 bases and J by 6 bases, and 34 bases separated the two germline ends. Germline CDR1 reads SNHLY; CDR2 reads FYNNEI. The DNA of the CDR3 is TGTGCCAGCAGGCGTTCAAGAGGGTTACTTTCAAACGCCGAGGAGGATACGCAGTATTTT. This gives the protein CASRRSRGLLSNAEEDTQYF.

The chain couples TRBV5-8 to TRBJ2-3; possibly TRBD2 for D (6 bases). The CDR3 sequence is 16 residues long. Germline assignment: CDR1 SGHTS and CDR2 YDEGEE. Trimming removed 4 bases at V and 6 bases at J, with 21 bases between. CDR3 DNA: TGTGCCAGCAGCCCACTAGGTCCGGGGAGGAGTGATACGCAGTATTTT. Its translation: CASSPLGPGRSDTQYF.

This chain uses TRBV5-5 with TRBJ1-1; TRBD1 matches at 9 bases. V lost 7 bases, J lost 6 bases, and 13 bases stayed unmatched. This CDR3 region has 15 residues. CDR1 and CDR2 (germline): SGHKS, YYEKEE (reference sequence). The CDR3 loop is CASVYRGDREAEAFF. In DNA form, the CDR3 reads TGTGCCAGCGTTTACCGGGGGGACAGGGAAGCTGAAGCTTTCTTT.

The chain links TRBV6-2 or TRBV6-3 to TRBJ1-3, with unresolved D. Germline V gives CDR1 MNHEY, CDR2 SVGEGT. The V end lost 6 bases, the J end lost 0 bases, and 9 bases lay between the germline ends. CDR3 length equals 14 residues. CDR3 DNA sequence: TGTGCCAGCAGCTTGGGCGTCTCTGGAAACACCATATATTTT. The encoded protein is CASSLGVSGNTIYF.

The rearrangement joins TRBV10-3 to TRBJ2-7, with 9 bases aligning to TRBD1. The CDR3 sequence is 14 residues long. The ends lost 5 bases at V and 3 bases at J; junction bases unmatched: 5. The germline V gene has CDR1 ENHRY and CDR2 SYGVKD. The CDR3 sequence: CAISTGTGNYEQYF. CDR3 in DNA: TGTGCCATCAGTACCGGGACAGGGAACTACGAGCAGTACTTC.

The CDR3 protein is CASNPVGQGETQYF. The DNA for the CDR3 is TGTGCCAGCAACCCAGTGGGACAGGGTGAGACCCAGTACTTC. The chain employs TRBV7-9 and TRBJ2-5, with 9 bases identical to TRBD1. Germline V CDR1 and CDR2: SEHNR, FQNEAQ (reference sequence). CDR3 length equals 14 residues. After removal of 7 bases from V and 5 bases from J, the junction contained 8 bases not matched to a gene.

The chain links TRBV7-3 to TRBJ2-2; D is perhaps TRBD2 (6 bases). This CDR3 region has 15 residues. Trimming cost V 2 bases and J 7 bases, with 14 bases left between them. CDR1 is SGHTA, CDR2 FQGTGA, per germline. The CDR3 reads CASSLGDKGGGELFF. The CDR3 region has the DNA TGTGCCAGCAGCTTAGGAGACAAGGGAGGCGGGGAGCTGTTTTTT.

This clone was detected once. CDR3 amino acids: CASSGDRVVTGELFF. For the CDR3, the DNA is TGTGCCAGCTCGGGGGACAGGGTGGTTACCGGGGAGCTGTTTTTT. The V gene is TRBV6-5, the J gene TRBJ2-2, with TRBD1 identical over 9 bases. V gave up 8 bases and J gave up 5 bases; unmatched junction bases: 9. The CDR3 extends over 15 amino acids. CDR1 is MNHEY, CDR2 SVGAGI, per germline.

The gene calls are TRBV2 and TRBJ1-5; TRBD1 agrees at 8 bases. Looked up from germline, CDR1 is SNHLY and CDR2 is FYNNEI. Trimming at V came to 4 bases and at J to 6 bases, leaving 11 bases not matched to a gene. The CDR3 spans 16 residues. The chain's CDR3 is CASSAFKGQALQPQHF. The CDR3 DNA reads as TGTGCCAGCAGTGCTTTCAAGGGACAGGCGCTTCAGCCCCAGCATTTT.